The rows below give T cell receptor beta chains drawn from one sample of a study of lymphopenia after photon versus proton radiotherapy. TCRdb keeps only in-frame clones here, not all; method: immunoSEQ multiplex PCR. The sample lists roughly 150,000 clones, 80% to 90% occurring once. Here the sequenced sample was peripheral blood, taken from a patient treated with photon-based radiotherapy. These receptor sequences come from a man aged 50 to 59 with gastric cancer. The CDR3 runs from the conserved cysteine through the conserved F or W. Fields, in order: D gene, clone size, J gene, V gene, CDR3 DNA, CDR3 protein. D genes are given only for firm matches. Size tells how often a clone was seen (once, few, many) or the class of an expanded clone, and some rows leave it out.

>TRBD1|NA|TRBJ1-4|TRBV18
TGTGCCAGCTCACAGTCGGGGACAGGGGGCTCGGTGCTGTTTTTT
CASSQSGTGGSVLFF
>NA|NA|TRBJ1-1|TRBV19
TGTGCCAGTAGTATGGCTGGGGGTACTGAAGCTTTCTTT
CASSMAGGTEAFF
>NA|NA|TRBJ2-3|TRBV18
TGTGCCAGCCGACTGTTAGCAGATACGCAGTATTTT
CASRLLADTQYF
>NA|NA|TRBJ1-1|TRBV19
TGTGCCAGTAGTACCCAAATGAACACTGAAGCTTTCTTT
CASSTQMNTEAFF
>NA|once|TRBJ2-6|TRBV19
TGTGCCAGTAGTCCCCAAAGTATGTTAGGGGCCAACGTCCTGACTTTC
CASSPQSMLGANVLTF
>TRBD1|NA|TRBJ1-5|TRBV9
TGTGCCAGCAGCGAGGGACAGGGGCTGAATCAGCCCCAGCATTTT
CASSEGQGLNQPQHF
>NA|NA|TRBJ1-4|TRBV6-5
TGTGCCAGCAGGGAAAGGGAGCGTCGTTCGGAAAAACTGTTTTTT
CASRERERRSEKLFF
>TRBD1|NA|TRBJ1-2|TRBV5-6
TGTGCCAGCAGCTCGCCAGGGGGCTATGGTGGCTACACCTTC
CASSSPGGYGGYTF
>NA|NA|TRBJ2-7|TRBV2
TGTGCCAGCAGCTGGGGCAGGGCCTCCTACGAGCAGTACTTC
CASSWGRASYEQYF
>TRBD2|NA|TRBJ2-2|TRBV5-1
TGCGCCAGCAGCTCAGCGGGAGTTGTGGCCTCGGGCACCGGGGAGCTGTTTTTT
CASSSAGVVASGTGELFF
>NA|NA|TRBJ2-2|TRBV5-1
TGCGCCAGCAGCTTGGACCCGGGAGCGGGCACCGGGGAGCTGTTTTTT
CASSLDPGAGTGELFF
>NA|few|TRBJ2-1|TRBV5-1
TGCGCCAGCAGCTTGGGGGTAAGCTCCTACAATGAGCAGTTCTTC
CASSLGVSSYNEQFF
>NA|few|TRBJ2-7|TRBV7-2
TGTGCCAGCAGCTTAGAGGTCTACGAGCAGTACTTC
CASSLEVYEQYF
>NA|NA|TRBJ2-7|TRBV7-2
TGTGCCAGCAGCTTAGGCGGCTTTACCTCCTACGAGCAGTACTTC
CASSLGGFTSYEQYF
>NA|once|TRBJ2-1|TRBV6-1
TGTGCCAGCAGTGAAGCGACCTCCGGGACAGTCAGCGGGAGATACTACAATGAGCAGTTCTTC
CASSEATSGTVSGRYYNEQFF
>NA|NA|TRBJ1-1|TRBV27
TGTGCCAGCAGTTTATCAGGGGCCCACACTGAAGCTTTCTTT
CASSLSGAHTEAFF
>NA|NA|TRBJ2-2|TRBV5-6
TGTGCCAGCAGCGGAACAGGAACTAACACCGGGGAGCTGTTTTTT
CASSGTGTNTGELFF
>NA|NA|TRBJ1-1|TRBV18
TGTGCCAGCTCACCATTGGAATCTGAAGCTTTCTTT
CASSPLESEAFF
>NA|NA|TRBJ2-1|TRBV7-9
TGTGCCAGCAGCTCGCCCTTCGCCAATGAGCAGTTCTTC
CASSSPFANEQFF
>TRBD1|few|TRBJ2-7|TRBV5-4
TGTGCCAGCAGCTTGGCCGGACAGGGGATCTACGAGCAGTACTTC
CASSLAGQGIYEQYF
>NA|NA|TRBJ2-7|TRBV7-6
TGTGCCAGCAGCTTAGCGTACTCTAAGTCCTACGAGCAGTACTTC
CASSLAYSKSYEQYF
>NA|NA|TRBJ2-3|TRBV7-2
TGTGCCAGCAGCTTACGAACGAGGGCAGATACGCAGTATTTT
CASSLRTRADTQYF
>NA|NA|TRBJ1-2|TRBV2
TGTGCCAGCACCTCCGGGACCCACTATGGCTACACCTTC
CASTSGTHYGYTF
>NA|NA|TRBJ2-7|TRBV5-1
TGCGCCAGCAGCTTGGAATGGCCCGCGGGGCAGTACTTC
CASSLEWPAGQYF
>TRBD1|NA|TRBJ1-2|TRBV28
TGTGCCAGCAGTTTACCGGACGACAGGGCGCGGGGCTACACCTTC
CASSLPDDRARGYTF
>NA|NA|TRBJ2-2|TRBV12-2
TGTGCAAGTCGCCCCTCTGGGCAGGGAAGGGCCGGGGAGCTGTTTTTT
CASRPSGQGRAGELFF
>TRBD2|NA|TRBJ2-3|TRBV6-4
TGTGCCAGCAGTGACAAGACGGGAGGAGGTACAGATACGCAGTATTTT
CASSDKTGGGTDTQYF
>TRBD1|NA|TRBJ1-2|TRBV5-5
TGTGCCAGCAGGGCCGGGACAGGGACTTTAAACTATGGCTACACCTTC
CASRAGTGTLNYGYTF
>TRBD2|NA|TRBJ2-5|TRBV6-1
TGTGCCAGCTCCTGGGGGACTATACGTCAAGAGACCCAGTACTTC
CASSWGTIRQETQYF
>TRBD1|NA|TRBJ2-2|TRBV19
TGTGCCAGTAGTACCCGGGGACAGGGGAACACCGGGGAGCTGTTTTTT
CASSTRGQGNTGELFF
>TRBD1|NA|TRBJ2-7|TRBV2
TGTGCCAGCAGGGCAGACAGGGTGGCGTATGAGCAGTACTTC
CASRADRVAYEQYF
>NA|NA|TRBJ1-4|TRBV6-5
TGTGCCAGCAGTTACTCGGGAAAACTGTTTTTT
CASSYSGKLFF
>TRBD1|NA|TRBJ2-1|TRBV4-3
TGCGCCAGCAGCCCTAGACAGGGGACCTACAATGAGCAGTTCTTC
CASSPRQGTYNEQFF
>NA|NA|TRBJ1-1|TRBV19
TGTGCCAGTCCGCCAAACTGGGACTCGAACACTGAAGCTTTCTTT
CASPPNWDSNTEAFF
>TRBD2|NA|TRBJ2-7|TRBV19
TGTGCCAGTAGGGGGGCTAGCGGGAGACCCTACGAGCAGTACTTC
CASRGASGRPYEQYF
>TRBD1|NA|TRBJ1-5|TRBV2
TGTGCCAGCAGCGGGACAGCAGGCAATCAGCCCCAGCATTTT
CASSGTAGNQPQHF
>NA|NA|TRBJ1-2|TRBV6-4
TGTGCCAGCAGTGACCCCACAGGGAGCTACACCTTC
CASSDPTGSYTF
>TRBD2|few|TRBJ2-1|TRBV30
TGTGCCTGGAGAAAGGCGGGAGTGTCTACCTCCTACAATGAGCAGTTCTTC
CAWRKAGVSTSYNEQFF
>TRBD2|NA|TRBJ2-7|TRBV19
TGTGCCAGTAGTATCCTAGCGGGACCCTACGAGCAGTACTTC
CASSILAGPYEQYF
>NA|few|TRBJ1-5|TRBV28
TGTGCCAGCACAGTAGGGAATCAGCCCCAGCATTTT
CASTVGNQPQHF
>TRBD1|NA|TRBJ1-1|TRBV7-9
TGTGCCAGCAGCTCCCGGGACAGGGGCGCACTGGGGCGCTTT
CASSSRDRGALGRF
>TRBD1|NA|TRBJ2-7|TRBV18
TGTGCCAGCTCACCACAGACAGGGGGTCGAGAGCAGTACTTC
CASSPQTGGREQYF
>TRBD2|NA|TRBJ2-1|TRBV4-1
TGCGCCAGCAGCCAAGGAAGCGGGAGGTTCTACAATGAGCAGTTCTTC
CASSQGSGRFYNEQFF
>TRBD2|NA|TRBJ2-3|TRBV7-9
TGTGCCAGCGAACGGGACTACACAGATACGCAGTATTTT
CASERDYTDTQYF
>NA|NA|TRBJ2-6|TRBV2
TGTGCCAGCAGTGAAGTCACCTCTGGGGCCAACGTCCTGACTTTC
CASSEVTSGANVLTF